Sequencing of this T cell receptor (beta chain) was carried out in a study of glioma-infiltrating T cells after dendritic cell vaccination. Study background: The vaccine used monocyte-derived dendritic cells pulsed overnight with autologous tumor lysate.

General observations from the study: Few patients contributed both blood and tumor specimens.

About this clone: No antigen is known for it.

The PCR used 60 V beta and 13 J beta primers. Repertoires were generated with immunoSEQ multiplex PCR, while TCRdb's copy carries only in-frame clones and drops some. The repertoire holds about 100,000 clones, with about 85% as singletons. Time point noted: after dendritic cell vaccination, including at tumor progression/relapse. This TCR derives from a human donor with glioblastoma. Sequences were derived from blood, sampled after dendritic cell vaccination.

This chain's CDR3 is CASGTGGRADTQYF. CDR3 sequence (DNA): TGTGCCAGCGGGACAGGGGGCCGGGCAGATACGCAGTATTTT. The rearrangement joins TRBV25-1 to TRBJ2-3; 12 bases agree with TRBD1. In germline, CDR1 is MGHDK, CDR2 SYGVNS. CDR3 length equals 14 residues. The V and J ends lost 8 bases and 4 bases, in that order; junction bases with no gene match: 4.